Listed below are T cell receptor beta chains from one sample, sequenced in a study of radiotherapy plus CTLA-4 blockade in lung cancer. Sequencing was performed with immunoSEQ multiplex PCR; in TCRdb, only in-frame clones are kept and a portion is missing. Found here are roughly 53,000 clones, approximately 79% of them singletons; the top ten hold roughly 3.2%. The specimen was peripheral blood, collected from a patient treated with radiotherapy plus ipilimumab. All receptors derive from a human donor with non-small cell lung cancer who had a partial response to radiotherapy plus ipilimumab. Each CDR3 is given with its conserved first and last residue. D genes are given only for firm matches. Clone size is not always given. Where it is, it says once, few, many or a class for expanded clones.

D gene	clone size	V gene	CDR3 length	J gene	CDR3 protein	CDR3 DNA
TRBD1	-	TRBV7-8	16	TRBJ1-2	CASSVILQGAEDGYTF	TGTGCCAGCAGCGTAATCTTACAGGGGGCGGAAGATGGCTACACCTTC
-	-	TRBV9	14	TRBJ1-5	CASSSGQNNQPQHF	TGTGCCAGCAGCTCTGGACAGAACAATCAGCCCCAGCATTTT
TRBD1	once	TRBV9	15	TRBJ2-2	CASSSKTGVGGELFF	TGTGCCAGCAGCTCTAAGACAGGGGTGGGCGGGGAGCTGTTTTTT
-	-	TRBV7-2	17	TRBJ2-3	CASSLTGRGRGTDTQYF	TGTGCCAGCAGCTTAACGGGTAGGGGCCGGGGCACAGATACGCAGTATTTT
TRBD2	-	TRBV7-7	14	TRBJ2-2	CASGTSGGSGELFF	TGTGCCAGTGGGACTAGCGGGGGGTCCGGGGAGCTGTTTTTT
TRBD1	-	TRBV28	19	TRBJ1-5	CASSTTSGTGRFSNQPQHF	TGTGCCAGCAGTACTACGTCCGGGACAGGGCGGTTTAGCAATCAGCCCCAGCATTTT
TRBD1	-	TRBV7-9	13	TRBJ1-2	CASSPRQGYGYTF	TGTGCCAGCAGCCCGAGACAGGGTTATGGCTACACCTTC
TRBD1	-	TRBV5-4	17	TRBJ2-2	CASSSPRTGVNTGELFF	TGTGCCAGCAGCTCCCCCAGGACAGGGGTGAACACCGGGGAGCTGTTTTTT
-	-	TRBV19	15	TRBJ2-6	CASSQEGSGANVLTF	TGTGCCAGTAGTCAGGAGGGGTCCGGGGCCAACGTCCTGACTTTC
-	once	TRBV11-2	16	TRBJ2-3	CASSFQQGRVTDTQYF	TGTGCCAGCAGCTTCCAGCAGGGTAGGGTTACAGATACGCAGTATTTT
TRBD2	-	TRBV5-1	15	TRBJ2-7	CASDGLAGAFDEQYF	TGCGCCAGCGACGGACTAGCGGGGGCCTTTGACGAGCAGTACTTC
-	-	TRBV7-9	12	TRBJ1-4	CASSRWEEKLFF	TGTGCCAGCAGCCGGTGGGAGGAAAAACTGTTTTTT
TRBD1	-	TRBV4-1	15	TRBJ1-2	CASSQSDRENYGYTF	TGCGCCAGCAGCCAATCGGACAGGGAGAACTATGGCTACACCTTC
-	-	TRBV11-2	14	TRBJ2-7	CASSSSGVSYEQYF	TGTGCCAGCAGTAGTAGCGGAGTCTCCTACGAGCAGTACTTC
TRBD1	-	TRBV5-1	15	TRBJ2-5	CASSTGTGEGKTQYF	TGCGCCAGCAGCACCGGGACAGGGGAGGGAAAGACCCAGTACTTC
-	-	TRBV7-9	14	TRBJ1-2	CASSKTGINYGYTF	TGTGCCAGCAGCAAAACCGGGATCAACTATGGCTACACCTTC
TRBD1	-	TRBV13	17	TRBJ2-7	CASSLAIGGIPIYEQYF	TGTGCCAGCAGCCTGGCGATAGGGGGCATACCAATCTACGAGCAGTACTTC
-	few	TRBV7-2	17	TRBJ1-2	CASSLALTANQLYGYTF	TGTGCCAGCAGCTTAGCGCTCACAGCCAATCAGCTTTATGGCTACACCTTC
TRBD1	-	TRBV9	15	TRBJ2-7	CASSLVGQGQNEQYF	TGTGCCAGCAGCCTTGTGGGACAGGGGCAAAACGAGCAGTACTTC
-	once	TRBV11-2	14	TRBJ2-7	CASSGLTRRLEQYF	TGTGCCAGCAGCGGATTGACGAGGCGGTTGGAGCAGTACTTC
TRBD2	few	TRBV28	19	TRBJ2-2	CASSFVPTSGGDFTGELFF	TGTGCCAGCAGTTTCGTCCCGACTAGCGGGGGGGATTTCACCGGGGAGCTGTTTTTT
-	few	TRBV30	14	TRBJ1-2	CAWSVEEARAGYTF	TGTGCCTGGAGTGTAGAGGAAGCACGTGCCGGCTACACCTTC
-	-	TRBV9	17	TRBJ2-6	CASSERGGFSGANVLTF	TGTGCCAGCAGCGAGAGGGGGGGGTTTTCTGGGGCCAACGTCCTGACTTTC
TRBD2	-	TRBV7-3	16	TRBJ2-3	CASSRSGGLSTDTQYF	TGTGCCAGCAGCCGTAGCGGGGGGCTTAGCACAGATACGCAGTATTTT
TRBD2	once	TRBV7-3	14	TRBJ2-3	CASTLAGGTDTQYF	TGTGCCAGCACCTTAGCGGGGGGCACAGATACGCAGTATTTT
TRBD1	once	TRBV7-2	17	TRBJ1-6	CASSLVVGTGDNSPLHF	TGTGCCAGCAGCTTAGTGGTTGGGACAGGGGATAATTCACCCCTCCACTTT
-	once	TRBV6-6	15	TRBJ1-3	CASSKDSNSGNTIYF	TGTGCCAGCAGCAAGGACAGCAACTCTGGAAACACCATATATTTT
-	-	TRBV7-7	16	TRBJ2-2	CASSLGLPPNTGELFF	TGTGCCAGCAGCCTGGGCCTTCCGCCGAACACCGGGGAGCTGTTTTTT
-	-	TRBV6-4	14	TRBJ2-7	CASSPHTASYEQYF	TGTGCCAGCAGTCCCCATACAGCCTCCTACGAGCAGTACTTC
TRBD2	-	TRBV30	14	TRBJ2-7	CAWSSSGGLGEQYF	TGTGCCTGGAGTAGTAGCGGGGGTTTGGGCGAGCAGTACTTC
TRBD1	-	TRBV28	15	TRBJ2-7	CATSGSGTGVYEQYF	TGTGCCACTTCCGGGTCCGGGACAGGGGTTTACGAGCAGTACTTC
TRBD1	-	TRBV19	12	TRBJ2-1	CASRTGGNEQFF	TGTGCCAGTAGGACAGGGGGCAATGAGCAGTTCTTC
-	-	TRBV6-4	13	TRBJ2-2	CASRSEGAGELFF	TGTGCCAGCAGATCAGAGGGTGCGGGGGAGCTGTTTTTT
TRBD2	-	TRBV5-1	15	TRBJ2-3	CASSLAGGRGDTQYF	TGCGCCAGCAGCTTAGCGGGGGGGCGGGGAGATACGCAGTATTTT
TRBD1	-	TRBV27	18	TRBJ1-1	CATKTGRGSLAMNTEAFF	TGTGCCACCAAAACTGGCAGGGGGTCTCTCGCCATGAACACTGAAGCTTTCTTT
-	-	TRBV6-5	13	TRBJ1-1	CASRPGVDTEAFF	TGTGCCAGCAGGCCGGGGGTGGACACTGAAGCTTTCTTT
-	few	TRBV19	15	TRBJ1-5	CASSIRGASNQPQHF	TGTGCCAGTAGTATACGCGGGGCCAGCAATCAGCCCCAGCATTTT
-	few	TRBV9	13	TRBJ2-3	CASRATTTDTQYF	TGTGCCAGCAGAGCGACCACCACAGATACGCAGTATTTT